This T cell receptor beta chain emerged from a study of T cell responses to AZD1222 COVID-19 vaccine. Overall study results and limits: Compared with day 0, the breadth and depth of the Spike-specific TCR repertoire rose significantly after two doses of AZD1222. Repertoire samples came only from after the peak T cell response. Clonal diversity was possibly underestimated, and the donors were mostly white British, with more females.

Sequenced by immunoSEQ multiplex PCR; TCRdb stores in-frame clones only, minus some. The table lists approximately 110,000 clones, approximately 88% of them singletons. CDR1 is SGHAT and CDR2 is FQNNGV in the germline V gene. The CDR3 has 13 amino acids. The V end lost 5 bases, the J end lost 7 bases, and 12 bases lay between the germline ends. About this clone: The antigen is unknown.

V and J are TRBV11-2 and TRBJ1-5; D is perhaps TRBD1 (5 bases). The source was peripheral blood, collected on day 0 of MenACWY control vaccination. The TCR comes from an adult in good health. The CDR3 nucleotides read TGTGCCAGCAGCACTGCGGGGGACCAGCCCCAGCATTTT. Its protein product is CASSTAGDQPQHF. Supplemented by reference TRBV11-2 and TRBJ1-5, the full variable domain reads EAGVAQSPRYKIIEKRQSVAFWCNPISGHATLYWYQQILGQGPKLLIQFQNNGVVDDSQLPKDRFSAERLKGVDSTLKIQPAKLEDSAVYLCASSTAGDQPQHFGDGTRLSIL.